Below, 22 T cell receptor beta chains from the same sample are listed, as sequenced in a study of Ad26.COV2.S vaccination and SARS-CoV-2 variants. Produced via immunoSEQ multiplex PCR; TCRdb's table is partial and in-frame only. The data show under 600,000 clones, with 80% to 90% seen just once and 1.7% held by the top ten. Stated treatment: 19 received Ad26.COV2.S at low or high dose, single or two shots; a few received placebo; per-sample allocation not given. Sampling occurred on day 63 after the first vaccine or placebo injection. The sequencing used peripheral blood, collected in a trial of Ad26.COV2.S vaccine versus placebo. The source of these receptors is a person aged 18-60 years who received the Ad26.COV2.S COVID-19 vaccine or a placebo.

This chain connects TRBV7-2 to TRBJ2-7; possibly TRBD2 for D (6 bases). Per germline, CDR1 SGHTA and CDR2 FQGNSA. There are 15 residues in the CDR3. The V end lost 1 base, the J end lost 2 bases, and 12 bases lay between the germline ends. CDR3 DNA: TGTGCCAGCAGCTTAGTAGTAGCGGATACCTACGAGCAGTACTTC. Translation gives CASSLVVADTYEQYF. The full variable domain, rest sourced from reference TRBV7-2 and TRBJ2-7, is GAGVSQSPSNKVTEKGKDVELRCDPISGHTALYWYRQSLGQGLEFLIYFQGNSAPDKSGLPSDRFSAERTGGSVSTLTIQRTQQEDSAVYLCASSLVVADTYEQYFGPGTRLTVT.

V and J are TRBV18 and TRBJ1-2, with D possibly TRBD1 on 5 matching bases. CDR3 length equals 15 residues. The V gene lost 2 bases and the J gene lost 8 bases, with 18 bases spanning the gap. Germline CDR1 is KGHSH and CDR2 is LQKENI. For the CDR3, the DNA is TGTGCCAGCTCACCAGCTTTAGTCTCACCAGGGGGCTACACCTTC. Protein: CASSPALVSPGGYTF.

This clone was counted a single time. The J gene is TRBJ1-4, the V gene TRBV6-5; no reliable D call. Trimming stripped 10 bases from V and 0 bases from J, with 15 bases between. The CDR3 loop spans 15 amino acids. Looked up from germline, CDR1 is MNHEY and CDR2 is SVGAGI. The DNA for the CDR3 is TGTGCCACCACTCTGCGTCCTGCAACTAATGAAAAACTGTTTTTT. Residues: CATTLRPATNEKLFF.

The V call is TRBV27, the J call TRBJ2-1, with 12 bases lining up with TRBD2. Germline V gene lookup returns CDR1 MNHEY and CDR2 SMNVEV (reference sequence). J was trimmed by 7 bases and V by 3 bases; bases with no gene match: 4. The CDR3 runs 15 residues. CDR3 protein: CASSFGLAGGNEQFF. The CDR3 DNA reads TGTGCCAGCAGTTTTGGTCTAGCGGGAGGGAATGAGCAGTTCTTC.

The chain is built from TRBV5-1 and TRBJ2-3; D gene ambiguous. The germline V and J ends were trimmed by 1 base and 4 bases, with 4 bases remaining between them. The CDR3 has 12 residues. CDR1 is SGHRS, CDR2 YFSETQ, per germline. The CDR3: CASSLPPDTQYF. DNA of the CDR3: TGCGCCAGCAGCTTGCCCCCAGATACGCAGTATTTT.

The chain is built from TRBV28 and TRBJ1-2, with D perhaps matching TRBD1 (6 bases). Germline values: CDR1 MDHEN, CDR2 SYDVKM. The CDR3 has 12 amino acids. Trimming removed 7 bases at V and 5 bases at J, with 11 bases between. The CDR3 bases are TGTGCCAGCAACAGGGCACCTTATGGCTACACCTTC. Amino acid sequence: CASNRAPYGYTF.

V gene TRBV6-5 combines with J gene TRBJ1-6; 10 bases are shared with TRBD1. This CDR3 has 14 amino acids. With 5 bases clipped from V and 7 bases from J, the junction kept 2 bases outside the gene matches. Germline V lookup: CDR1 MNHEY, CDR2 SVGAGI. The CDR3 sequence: CASSPGQGNSPLHF. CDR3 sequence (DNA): TGTGCCAGCAGTCCGGGACAGGGGAATTCACCCCTCCACTTT.

The CDR3 DNA reads as TGTGCCAGTAGTAGGTGGTATGGCTACACCTTC. Translating it yields CASSRWYGYTF. This chain connects TRBV19 to TRBJ1-2; no clear D. The germline CDR1 and CDR2 sequences are LNHDA and SQIVND (reference sequence). V lost 4 bases, J lost 5 bases, and 5 bases lay in between. CDR3 length equals 11 residues.

CDR3 in amino acids: CAWSPRTGLGGGRTGELFF. DNA for the CDR3: TGTGCCTGGAGTCCGAGGACAGGGTTGGGAGGAGGACGCACCGGGGAGCTGTTTTTT. The J gene is TRBJ2-2, the V gene TRBV30; TRBD1 aligns across 8 bases. V gave up 2 bases and J gave up 4 bases; unmatched junction bases: 18. The CDR3 loop spans 19 amino acids. The germline V gene has CDR1 GTSNPN and CDR2 SVGIG (reference sequence).

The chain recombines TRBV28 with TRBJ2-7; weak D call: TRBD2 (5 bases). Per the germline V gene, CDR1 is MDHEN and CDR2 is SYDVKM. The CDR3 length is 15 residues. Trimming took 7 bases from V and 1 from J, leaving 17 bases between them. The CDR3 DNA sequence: TGTGCCAGCACCAAGTACGGGGTCAAGTCCTACGAGCAGTACTTC. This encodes CASTKYGVKSYEQYF. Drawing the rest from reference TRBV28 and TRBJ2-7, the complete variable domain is DVKVTQSSRYLVKRTGEKVFLECVQDMDHENMFWYRQDPGLGLRLIYFSYDVKMKEKGDIPEGYSVSREKKERFSLILESASTNQTSMYLCASTKYGVKSYEQYFGPGTRLTVT.

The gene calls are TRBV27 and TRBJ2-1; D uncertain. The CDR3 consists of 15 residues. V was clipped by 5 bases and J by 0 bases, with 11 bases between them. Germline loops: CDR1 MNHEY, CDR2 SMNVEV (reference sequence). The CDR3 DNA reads TGTGCCAGCAGTCCCTTCTCCCACTCCTACAATGAGCAGTTCTTC. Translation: CASSPFSHSYNEQFF.

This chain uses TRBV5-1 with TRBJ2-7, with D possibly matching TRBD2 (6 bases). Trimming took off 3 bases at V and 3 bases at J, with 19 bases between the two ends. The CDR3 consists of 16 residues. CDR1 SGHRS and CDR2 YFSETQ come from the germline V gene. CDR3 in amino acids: CASSSRLDRGSYEQYF. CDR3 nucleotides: TGCGCCAGCAGCTCCCGACTAGACCGGGGGAGCTACGAGCAGTACTTC.

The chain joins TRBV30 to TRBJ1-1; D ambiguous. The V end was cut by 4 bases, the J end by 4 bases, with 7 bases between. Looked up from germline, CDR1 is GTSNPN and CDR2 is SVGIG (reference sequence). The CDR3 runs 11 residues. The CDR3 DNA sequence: TGTGCCTGGATAAGGAGCACTGAAGCTTTCTTT. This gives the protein CAWIRSTEAFF.

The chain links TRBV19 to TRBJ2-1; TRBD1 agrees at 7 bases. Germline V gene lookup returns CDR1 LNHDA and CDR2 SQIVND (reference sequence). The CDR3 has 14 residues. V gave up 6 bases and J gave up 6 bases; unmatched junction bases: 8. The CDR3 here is CASSTDRDPNEQFF. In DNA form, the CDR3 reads TGTGCCAGTAGCACCGACAGGGACCCCAATGAGCAGTTCTTC.

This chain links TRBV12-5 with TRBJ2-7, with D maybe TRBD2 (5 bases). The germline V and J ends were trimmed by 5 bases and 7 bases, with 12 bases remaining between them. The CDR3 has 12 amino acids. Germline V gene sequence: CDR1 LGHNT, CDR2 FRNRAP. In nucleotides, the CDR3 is TGTGCTAGTGGTAACCCCCGGGGAGAGCAGTACTTC. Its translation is CASGNPRGEQYF.

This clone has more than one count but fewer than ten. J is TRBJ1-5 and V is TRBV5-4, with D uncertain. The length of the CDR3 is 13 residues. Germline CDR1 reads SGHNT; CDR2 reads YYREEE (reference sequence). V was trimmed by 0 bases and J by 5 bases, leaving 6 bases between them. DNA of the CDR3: TGTGCCAGCAGCTTGGACACCCATCAGCCCCAGCATTTT. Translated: CASSLDTHQPQHF.

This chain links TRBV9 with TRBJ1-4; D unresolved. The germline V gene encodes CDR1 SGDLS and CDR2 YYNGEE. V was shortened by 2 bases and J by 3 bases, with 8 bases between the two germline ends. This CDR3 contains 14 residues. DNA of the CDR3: TGTGCCAGCAGCGTCTCAGAGGCTAATGAAAAACTGTTTTTT. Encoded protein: CASSVSEANEKLFF.

For the CDR3, the DNA is TGTGCCAGCTCACTTCAAACCGGGACTCAAGAGACCCAGTACTTC. It yields the protein CASSLQTGTQETQYF. V gene TRBV18 combines with J gene TRBJ2-5; perhaps TRBD2 as D (6 bases). The CDR3 sequence is 15 residues long. Trimming cost V 4 bases and J 2 bases, with 14 bases left between them. Looked up from germline, CDR1 is KGHSH and CDR2 is LQKENI. The full variable domain, its missing parts supplied by reference TRBV18 and TRBJ2-5, is NAGVMQNPRHLVRRRGQEARLRCSPMKGHSHVYWYRQLPEEGLKFMVYLQKENIIDESGMPKERFSAEFPKEGPSILRIQQVVRGDSAAYFCASSLQTGTQETQYFGPGTRLLVL.

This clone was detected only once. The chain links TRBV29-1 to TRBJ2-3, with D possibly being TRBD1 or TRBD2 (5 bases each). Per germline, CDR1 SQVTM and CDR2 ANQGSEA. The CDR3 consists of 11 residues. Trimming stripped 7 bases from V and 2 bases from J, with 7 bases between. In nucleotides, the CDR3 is TGCAGCGGGGGGAACACAGATACGCAGTATTTT. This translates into CSGGNTDTQYF.

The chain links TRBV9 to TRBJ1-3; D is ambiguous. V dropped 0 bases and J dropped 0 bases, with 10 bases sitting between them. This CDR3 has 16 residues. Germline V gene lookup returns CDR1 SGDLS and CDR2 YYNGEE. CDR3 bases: TGTGCCAGCAGCGTAGCTAACTCCCTCTCTGGAAACACCATATATTTT. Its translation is CASSVANSLSGNTIYF.

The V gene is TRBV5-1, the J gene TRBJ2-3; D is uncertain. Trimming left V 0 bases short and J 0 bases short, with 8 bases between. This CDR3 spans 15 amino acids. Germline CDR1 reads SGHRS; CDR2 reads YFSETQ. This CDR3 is CASSLARPSTDTQYF. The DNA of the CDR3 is TGCGCCAGCAGCTTGGCCCGTCCTAGCACAGATACGCAGTATTTT. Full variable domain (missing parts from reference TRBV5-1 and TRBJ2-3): KAGVTQTPRYLIKTRGQQVTLSCSPISGHRSVSWYQQTPGQGLQFLFEYFSETQRNKGNFPGRFSGRQFSNSRSEMNVSTLELGDSALYLCASSLARPSTDTQYFGPGTRLTVL.

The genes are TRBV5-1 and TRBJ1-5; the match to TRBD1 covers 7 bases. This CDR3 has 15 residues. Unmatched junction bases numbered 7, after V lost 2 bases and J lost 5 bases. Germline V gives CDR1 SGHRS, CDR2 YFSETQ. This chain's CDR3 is CASSLQGLGDQPQHF. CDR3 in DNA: TGCGCCAGCAGCTTACAGGGGCTTGGGGATCAGCCCCAGCATTTT.